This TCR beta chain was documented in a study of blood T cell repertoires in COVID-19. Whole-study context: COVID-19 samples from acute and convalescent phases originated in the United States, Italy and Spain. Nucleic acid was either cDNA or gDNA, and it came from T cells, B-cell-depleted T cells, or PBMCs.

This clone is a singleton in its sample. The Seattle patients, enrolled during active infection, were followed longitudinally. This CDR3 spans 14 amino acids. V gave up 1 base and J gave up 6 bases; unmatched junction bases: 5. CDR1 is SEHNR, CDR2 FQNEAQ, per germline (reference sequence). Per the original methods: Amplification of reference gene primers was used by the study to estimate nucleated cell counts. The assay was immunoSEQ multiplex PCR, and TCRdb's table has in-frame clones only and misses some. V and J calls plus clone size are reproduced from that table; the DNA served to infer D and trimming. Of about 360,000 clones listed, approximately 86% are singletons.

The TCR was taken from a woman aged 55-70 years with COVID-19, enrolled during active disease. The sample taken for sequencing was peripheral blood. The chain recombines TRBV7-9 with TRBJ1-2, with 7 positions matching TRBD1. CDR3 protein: CASSLGGTADGYTF. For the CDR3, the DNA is TGTGCCAGCAGCTTAGGAGGGACAGCCGATGGCTACACCTTC.